This T cell receptor (beta chain) was profiled in a study of cytomegalovirus exposure and HLA in healthy donors. General study findings and limits: Indistinguishability led to the exclusion of some V segments, TRBV6-2 and TRBV6-3 included.

Details on this clone: Its target is unknown.

V lost 6 bases and J lost 4; bases outside the gene matches: 8. This CDR3 spans 14 amino acids. The germline CDR1 and CDR2 sequences are SGHAT and FQNNGV. The primer mix had 60 Vbeta and 13 Jbeta primers. Original analysis: The authors later counted tens of millions of unique TCR beta chains, about 11 million of them shared. The method was immunoSEQ multiplex PCR; TCRdb's version includes in-frame clones alone and lacks a portion of them. That table supplies the V and J calls and clone size; D and trimming were determined from the DNA. The profile shows about 120,000 clones, around 64% of them singletons.

The sequencing input was PBMCs. The clonotype was recovered from a man aged 25-45 years in good health and CMV-seropositive. The chain carries TRBV11-2 and TRBJ2-5; TRBD2 matches at 7 bases. CDR3 sequence: CASRGLVGAETQYF. The CDR3, as DNA: TGTGCCAGCAGAGGACTAGTTGGGGCAGAGACCCAGTACTTC. Together with reference TRBV11-2 and TRBJ2-5, the CDR3 gives the full variable domain: EAGVAQSPRYKIIEKRQSVAFWCNPISGHATLYWYQQILGQGPKLLIQFQNNGVVDDSQLPKDRFSAERLKGVDSTLKIQPAKLEDSAVYLCASRGLVGAETQYFGPGTRLLVL.